This T cell receptor beta chain was profiled in a study of human T cells and chemical hapten exposure. Study information: Donors were sensitized with 2% DPC on the upper inner arm. The scalp of each patient received a weekly diphenylcyclopropenone dose for the full approximately 26-week study. Women made up most patients, who had alopecia areata, totalis or universalis.

TCRdb analysed the RACE reads with MiXCR anew, one entry per CDR3 protein. The sample has about 39,000 distinct CDR3 sequences, 12% seen once; the top ten hold 2.3%. Note on this clonotype: This clone may be a read error of a much larger clone one base away.

The length of the CDR3 is 13 residues. Germline assignment: CDR1 DFQATT and CDR2 SNEGSKA (reference sequence). The time point denotes: patch test 3, about 24 weeks after DPC sensitization. Treatment defined: therapeutic diphenylcyclopropenone sensitization with weekly scalp DPC. Researchers extracted total RNA from unfractionated whole blood. The study enrolled 18 to 70-year-old alopecia patients suitable for DPC. This material consisted of whole blood, taken in connection with sensitization to the hapten diphenylcyclopropenone (DPC). This clonotype originated in a woman aged 40 to 50 with alopecia areata. Some clones in this sample may be carry-over from other donors' samples. The rearrangement uses TRBV20-1 and TRBJ1-1; TRBD1 matches at 8 bases. The CDR3 reads CGARDPTGAAAFF. The CDR3 region has the DNA TGCGGTGCTAGAGACCCGACAGGGGCGGCGGCTTTCTTT.